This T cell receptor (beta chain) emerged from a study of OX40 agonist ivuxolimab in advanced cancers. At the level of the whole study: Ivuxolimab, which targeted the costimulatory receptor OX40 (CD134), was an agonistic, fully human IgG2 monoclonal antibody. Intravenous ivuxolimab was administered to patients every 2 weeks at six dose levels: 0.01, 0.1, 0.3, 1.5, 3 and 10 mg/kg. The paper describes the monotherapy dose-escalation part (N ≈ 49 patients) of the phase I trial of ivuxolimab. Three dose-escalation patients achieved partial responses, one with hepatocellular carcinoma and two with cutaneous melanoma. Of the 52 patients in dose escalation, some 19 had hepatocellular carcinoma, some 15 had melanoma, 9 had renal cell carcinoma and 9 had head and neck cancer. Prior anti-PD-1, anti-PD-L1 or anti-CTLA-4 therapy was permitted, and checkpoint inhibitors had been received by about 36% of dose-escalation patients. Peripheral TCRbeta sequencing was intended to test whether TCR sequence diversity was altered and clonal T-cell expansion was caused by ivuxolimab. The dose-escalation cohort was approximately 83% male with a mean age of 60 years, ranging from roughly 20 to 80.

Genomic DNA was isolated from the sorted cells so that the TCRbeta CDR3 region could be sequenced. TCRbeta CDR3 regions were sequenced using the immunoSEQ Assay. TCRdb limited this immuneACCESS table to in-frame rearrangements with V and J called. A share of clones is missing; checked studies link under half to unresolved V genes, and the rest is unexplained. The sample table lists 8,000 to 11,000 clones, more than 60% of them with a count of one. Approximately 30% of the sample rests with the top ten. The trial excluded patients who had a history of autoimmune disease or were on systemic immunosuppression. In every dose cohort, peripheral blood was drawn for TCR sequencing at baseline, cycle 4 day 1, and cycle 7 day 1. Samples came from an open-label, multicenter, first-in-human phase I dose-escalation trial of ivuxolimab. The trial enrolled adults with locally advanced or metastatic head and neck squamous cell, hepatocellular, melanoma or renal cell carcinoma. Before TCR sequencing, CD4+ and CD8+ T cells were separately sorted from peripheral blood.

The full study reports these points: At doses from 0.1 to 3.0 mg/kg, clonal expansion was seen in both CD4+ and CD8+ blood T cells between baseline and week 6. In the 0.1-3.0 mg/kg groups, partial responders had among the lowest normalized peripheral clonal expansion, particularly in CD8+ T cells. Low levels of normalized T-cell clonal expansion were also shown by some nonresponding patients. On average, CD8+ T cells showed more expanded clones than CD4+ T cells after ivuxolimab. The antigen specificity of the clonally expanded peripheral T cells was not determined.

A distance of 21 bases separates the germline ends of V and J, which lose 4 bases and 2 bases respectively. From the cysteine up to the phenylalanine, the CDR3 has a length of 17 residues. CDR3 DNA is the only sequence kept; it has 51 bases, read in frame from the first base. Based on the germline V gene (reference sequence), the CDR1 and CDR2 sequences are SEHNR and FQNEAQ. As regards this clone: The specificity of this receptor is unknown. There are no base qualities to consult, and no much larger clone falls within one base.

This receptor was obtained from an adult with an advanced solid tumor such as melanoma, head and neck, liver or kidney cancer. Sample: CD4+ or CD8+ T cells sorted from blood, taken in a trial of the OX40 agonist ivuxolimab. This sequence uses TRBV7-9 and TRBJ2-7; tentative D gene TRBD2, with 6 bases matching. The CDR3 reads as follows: CASSSNRGNEMTYEQYF. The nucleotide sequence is TGTGCCAGCAGCTCAAATCGCGGGAACGAAATGACCTACGAGCAGTACTTC.